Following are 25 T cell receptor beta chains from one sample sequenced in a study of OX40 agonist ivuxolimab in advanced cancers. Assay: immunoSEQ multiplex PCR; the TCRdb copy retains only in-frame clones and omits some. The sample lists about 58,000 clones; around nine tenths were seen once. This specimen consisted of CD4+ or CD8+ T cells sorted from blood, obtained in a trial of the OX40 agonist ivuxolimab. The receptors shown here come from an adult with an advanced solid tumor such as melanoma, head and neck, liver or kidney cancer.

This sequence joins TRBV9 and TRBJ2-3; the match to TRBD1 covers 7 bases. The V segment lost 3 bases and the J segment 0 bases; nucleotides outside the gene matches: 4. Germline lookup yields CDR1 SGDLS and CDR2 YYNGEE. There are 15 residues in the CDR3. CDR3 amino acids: CASSAGQVSTDTQYF. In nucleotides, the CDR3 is TGTGCCAGCAGCGCCGGACAGGTTAGCACAGATACGCAGTATTTT.

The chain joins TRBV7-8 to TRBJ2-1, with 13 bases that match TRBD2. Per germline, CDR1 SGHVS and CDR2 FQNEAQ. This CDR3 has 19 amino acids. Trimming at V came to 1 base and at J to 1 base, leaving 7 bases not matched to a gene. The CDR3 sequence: CASSLESLAGGNSYNEQFF. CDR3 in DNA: TGTGCCAGCAGCTTAGAATCACTAGCGGGAGGGAATTCCTACAATGAGCAGTTCTTC. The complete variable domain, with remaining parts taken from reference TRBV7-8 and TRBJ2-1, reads GAGVSQSPRYKVAKRGQDVALRCDPISGHVSLFWYQQALGQGPEFLTYFQNEAQLDKSGLPSDRFFAERPEGSVSTLKIQRTQQEDSAVYLCASSLESLAGGNSYNEQFFGPGTRLTVL.

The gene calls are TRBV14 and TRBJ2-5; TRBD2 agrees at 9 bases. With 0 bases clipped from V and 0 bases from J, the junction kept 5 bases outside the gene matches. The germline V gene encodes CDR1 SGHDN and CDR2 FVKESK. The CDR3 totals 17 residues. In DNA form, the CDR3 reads TGTGCCAGCAGCCAAGATCGGAGCGGGGGGTACCAAGAGACCCAGTACTTC. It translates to CASSQDRSGGYQETQYF.

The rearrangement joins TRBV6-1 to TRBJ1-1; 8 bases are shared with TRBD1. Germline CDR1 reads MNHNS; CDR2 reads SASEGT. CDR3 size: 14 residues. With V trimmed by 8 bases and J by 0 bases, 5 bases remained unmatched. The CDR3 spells CASATGDMNTEAFF. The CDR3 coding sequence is TGTGCCAGCGCGACAGGGGACATGAACACTGAAGCTTTCTTT.

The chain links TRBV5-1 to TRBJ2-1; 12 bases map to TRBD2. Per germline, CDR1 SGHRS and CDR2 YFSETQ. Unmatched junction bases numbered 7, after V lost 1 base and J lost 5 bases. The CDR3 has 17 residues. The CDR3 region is CASSLWGLAGANNEQFF. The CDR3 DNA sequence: TGCGCCAGCAGCTTGTGGGGACTAGCGGGCGCTAACAATGAGCAGTTCTTC.

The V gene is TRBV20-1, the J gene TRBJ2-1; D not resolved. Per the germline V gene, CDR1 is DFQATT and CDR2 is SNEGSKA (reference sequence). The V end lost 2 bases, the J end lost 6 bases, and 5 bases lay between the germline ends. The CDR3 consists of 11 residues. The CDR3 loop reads CSARSGNEQFF. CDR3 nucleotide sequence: TGCAGTGCTAGAAGTGGCAATGAGCAGTTCTTC.

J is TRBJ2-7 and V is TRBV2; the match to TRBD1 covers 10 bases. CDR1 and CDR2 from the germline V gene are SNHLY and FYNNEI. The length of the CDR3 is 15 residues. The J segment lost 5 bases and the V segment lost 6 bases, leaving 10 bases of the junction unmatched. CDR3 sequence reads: CASSYTAGTGDEQYF. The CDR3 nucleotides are TGTGCCAGCAGCTACACAGCCGGGACAGGGGACGAGCAGTACTTC.

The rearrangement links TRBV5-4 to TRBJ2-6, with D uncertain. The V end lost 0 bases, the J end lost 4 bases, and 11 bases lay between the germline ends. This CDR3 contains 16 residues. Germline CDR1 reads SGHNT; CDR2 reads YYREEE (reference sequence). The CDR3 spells CASSLVRLGGANVLTF. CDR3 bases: TGTGCCAGCAGCTTGGTGCGCTTGGGGGGGGCCAACGTCCTGACTTTC. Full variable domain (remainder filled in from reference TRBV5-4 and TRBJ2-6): ETGVTQSPTHLIKTRGQQVTLRCSSQSGHNTVSWYQQALGQGPQFIFQYYREEENGRGNFPPRFSGLQFPNYSSELNVNALELDDSALYLCASSLVRLGGANVLTFGAGSRLTVL.

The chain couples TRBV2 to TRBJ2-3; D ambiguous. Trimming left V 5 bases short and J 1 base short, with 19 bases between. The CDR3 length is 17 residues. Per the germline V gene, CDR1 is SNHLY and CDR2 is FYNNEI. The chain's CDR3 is CASSPRLWARGTDTQYF. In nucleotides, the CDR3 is TGTGCCAGCAGTCCCCGACTTTGGGCCCGCGGCACAGATACGCAGTATTTT.

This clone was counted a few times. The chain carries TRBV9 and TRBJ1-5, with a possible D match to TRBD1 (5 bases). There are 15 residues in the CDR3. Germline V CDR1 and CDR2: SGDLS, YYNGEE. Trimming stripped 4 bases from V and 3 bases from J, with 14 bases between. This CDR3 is CASSLGVYDNQPQHF. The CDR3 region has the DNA TGTGCCAGCAGCCTGGGGGTTTACGACAATCAGCCCCAGCATTTT.

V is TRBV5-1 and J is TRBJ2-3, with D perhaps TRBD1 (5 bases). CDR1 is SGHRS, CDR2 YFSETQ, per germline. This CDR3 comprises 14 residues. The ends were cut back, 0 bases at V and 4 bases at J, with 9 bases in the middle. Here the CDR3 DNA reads TGCGCCAGCAGCTTGGACAGGCCTGCAGATACGCAGTATTTT. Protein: CASSLDRPADTQYF.

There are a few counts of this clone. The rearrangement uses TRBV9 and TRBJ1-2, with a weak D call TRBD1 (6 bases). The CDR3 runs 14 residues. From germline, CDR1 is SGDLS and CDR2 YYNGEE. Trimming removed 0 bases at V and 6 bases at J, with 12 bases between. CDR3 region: CASSVEEEGDGYTF. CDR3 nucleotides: TGTGCCAGCAGCGTAGAAGAGGAGGGGGATGGCTACACCTTC.

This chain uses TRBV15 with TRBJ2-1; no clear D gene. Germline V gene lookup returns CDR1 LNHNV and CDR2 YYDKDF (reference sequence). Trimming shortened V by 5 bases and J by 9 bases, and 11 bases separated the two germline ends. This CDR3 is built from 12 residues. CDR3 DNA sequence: TGTGCCACCAGCCAAGCCATAGCTGAGCAGTTCTTC. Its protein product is CATSQAIAEQFF.

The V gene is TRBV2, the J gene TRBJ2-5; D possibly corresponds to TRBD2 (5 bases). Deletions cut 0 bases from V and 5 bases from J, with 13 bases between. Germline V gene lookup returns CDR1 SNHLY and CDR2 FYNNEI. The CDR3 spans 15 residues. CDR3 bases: TGTGCCAGCAGTGAAGCCGGGGTTTTCGCGGAGACCCAGTACTTC. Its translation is CASSEAGVFAETQYF.

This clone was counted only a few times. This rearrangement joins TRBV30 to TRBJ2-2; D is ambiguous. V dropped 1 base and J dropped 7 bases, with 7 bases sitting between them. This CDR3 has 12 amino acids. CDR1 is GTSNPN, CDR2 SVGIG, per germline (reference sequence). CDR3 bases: TGTGCCTGGAGTGGGCAATTCGGGGAGCTGTTTTTT. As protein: CAWSGQFGELFF.

The CDR3 nucleotides are TGTGCCAGCAGCTTTAGTCCCGGCGCGTACGAGCAGTACTTC. As protein: CASSFSPGAYEQYF. This chain connects TRBV11-2 to TRBJ2-7; D gene ambiguous. This CDR3 contains 14 residues. The germline V and J ends were trimmed by 3 bases and 4 bases, with 13 bases remaining between them. Germline-derived CDR1 and CDR2 are SGHAT and FQNNGV.

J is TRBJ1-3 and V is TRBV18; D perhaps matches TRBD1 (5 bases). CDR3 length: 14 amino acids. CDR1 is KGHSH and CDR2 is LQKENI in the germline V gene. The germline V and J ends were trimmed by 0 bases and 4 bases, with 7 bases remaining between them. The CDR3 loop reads CASSPPGGGNTIYF. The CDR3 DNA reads TGTGCCAGCTCACCACCCGGGGGAGGAAACACCATATATTTT. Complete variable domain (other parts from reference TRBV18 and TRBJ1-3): NAGVMQNPRHLVRRRGQEARLRCSPMKGHSHVYWYRQLPEEGLKFMVYLQKENIIDESGMPKERFSAEFPKEGPSILRIQQVVRGDSAAYFCASSPPGGGNTIYFGEGSWLTVV.

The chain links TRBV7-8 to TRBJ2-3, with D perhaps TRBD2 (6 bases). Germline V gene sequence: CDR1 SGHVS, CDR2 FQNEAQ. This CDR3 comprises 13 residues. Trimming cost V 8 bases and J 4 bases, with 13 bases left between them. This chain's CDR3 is CASELRESDTQYF. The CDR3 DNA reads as TGTGCCAGCGAGTTACGGGAGTCAGATACGCAGTATTTT.

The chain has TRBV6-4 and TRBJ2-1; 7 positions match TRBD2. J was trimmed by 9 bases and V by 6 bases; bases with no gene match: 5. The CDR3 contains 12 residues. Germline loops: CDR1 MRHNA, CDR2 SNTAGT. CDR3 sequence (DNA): TGTGCCAGCAGCAATTGGGAGGGTGAGCAGTTCTTC. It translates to CASSNWEGEQFF.

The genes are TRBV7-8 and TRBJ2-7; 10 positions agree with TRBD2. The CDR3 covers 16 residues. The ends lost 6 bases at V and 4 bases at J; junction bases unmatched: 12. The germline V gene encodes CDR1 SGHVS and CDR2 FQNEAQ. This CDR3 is CASSPGQAGGPYEQYF. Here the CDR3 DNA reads TGTGCCAGCAGTCCTGGACAAGCGGGAGGGCCTTACGAGCAGTACTTC.

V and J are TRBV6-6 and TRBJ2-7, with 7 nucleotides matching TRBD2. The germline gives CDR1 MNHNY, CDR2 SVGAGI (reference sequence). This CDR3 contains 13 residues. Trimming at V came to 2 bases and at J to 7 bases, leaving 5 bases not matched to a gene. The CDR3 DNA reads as TGTGCCAGCAGTTACACTAGCGTGGGGGAGCAGTACTTC. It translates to CASSYTSVGEQYF.

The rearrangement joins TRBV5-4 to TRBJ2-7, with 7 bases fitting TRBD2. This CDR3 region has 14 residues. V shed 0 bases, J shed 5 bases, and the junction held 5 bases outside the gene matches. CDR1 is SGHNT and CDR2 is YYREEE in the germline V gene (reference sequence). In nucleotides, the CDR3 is TGTGCCAGCAGCTTGGAAGCGGGAACCCACGAGCAGTACTTC. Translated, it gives CASSLEAGTHEQYF. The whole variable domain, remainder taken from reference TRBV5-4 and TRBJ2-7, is ETGVTQSPTHLIKTRGQQVTLRCSSQSGHNTVSWYQQALGQGPQFIFQYYREEENGRGNFPPRFSGLQFPNYSSELNVNALELDDSALYLCASSLEAGTHEQYFGPGTRLTVT.

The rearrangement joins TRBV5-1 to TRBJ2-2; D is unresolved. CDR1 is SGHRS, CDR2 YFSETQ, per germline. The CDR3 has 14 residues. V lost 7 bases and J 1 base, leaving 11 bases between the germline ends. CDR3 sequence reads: CASAETKNTGELFF. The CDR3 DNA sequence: TGCGCCAGCGCCGAGACAAAGAACACCGGGGAGCTGTTTTTT.

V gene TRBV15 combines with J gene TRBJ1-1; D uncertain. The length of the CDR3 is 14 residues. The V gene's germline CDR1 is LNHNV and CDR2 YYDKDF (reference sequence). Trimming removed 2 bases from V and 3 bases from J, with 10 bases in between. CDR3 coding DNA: TGTGCCACCAGCAGATCGACCCGGGACACTGAAGCTTTCTTT. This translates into CATSRSTRDTEAFF.

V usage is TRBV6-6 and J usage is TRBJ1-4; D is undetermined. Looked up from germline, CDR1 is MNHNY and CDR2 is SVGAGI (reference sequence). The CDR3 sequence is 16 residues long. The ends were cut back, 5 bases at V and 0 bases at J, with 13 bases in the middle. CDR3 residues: CASSARRGTTNEKLFF. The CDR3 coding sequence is TGTGCCAGCAGTGCCCGCCGGGGTACAACTAATGAAAAACTGTTTTTT.